This T cell receptor (beta chain) was found in a study of human T cells and chemical hapten exposure. Study at large: Across the whole study, which lasted about 23 weeks, patients were given diphenylcyclopropenone on the scalp once a week.

TCRdb reprocessed the RACE reads with MiXCR, giving one entry per CDR3 protein. The sample has around 380,000 distinct CDR3 sequences; nearly 5% are singletons. Time point here: patch test 1, 2 weeks after DPC sensitization. The treatment denotes: therapeutic diphenylcyclopropenone sensitization with weekly scalp DPC. Trimming stripped 6 bases from V and 3 bases from J, with 11 bases between. CDR3 length equals 13 residues. This clonotype appeared many times. Its specificity is not known. General study results and limits: PT1 expanded TCR counts and patch test score correlated positively.

The TCR comes from a woman between 45 and 60 years old with alopecia areata. Some clones in this sample may be carry-over from other donors' samples. The input for sequencing was whole blood, taken in connection with sensitization to the hapten diphenylcyclopropenone (DPC). The chain uses TRBV12-3 or TRBV12-4 and TRBJ1-1; the D gene is possibly TRBD1 (6 bases). The DNA of the CDR3 is TGTGCCAGCAGCTTCAACAGGGACACTGAAGCTTTCTTT. Its translation is CASSFNRDTEAFF.